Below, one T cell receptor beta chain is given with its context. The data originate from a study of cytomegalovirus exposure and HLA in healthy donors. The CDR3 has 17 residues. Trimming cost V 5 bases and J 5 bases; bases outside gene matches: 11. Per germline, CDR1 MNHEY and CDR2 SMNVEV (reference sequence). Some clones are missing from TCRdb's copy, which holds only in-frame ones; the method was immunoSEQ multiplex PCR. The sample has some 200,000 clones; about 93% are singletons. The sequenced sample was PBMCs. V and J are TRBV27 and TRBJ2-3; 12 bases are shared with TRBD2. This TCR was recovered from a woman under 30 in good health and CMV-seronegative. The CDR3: CASSVPGPSGRVDTQYF. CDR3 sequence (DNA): TGTGCCAGCAGTGTGCCCGGACCTAGCGGGAGGGTAGATACGCAGTATTTT.